This T cell receptor (beta chain) was recovered during a study of OX40 agonist ivuxolimab in advanced cancers. Study-level information: Enrolled patients in dose escalation had cancers that were hepatocellular carcinoma, melanoma, renal cell or head and neck cancer. Prior checkpoint blockade (anti-PD-1, anti-PD-L1 or anti-CTLA-4) was permitted; roughly 40% had it. Overall study findings and caveats: At doses 0.1 to 3.0 mg/kg, CD4+ and CD8+ clones expanded.

A note on this clone: The antigen remains undetermined.

No patient had autoimmune disease or received systemic immunosuppression. Some clones are missing from TCRdb's copy, which holds only in-frame ones; the method was immunoSEQ multiplex PCR. The repertoire holds 60,000 to 80,000 clones, with around 86% as singletons. The source is an adult with an advanced solid tumor such as melanoma, head and neck, liver or kidney cancer. The sample here was CD4+ or CD8+ T cells sorted from blood, taken in a trial of the OX40 agonist ivuxolimab.

This CDR3 is CASSTGQAKKYGYTF. The CDR3 nucleotides are TGTGCCAGTAGTACCGGACAGGCAAAGAAGTATGGCTACACCTTC. The V gene is TRBV19, the J gene TRBJ1-2; TRBD1 agrees at 7 bases. The length of the CDR3 is 15 residues. Germline V gene lookup returns CDR1 LNHDA and CDR2 SQIVND (reference sequence). Losses at the gene ends were 4 bases for V and 5 bases for J; bases not matched to a gene: 10.